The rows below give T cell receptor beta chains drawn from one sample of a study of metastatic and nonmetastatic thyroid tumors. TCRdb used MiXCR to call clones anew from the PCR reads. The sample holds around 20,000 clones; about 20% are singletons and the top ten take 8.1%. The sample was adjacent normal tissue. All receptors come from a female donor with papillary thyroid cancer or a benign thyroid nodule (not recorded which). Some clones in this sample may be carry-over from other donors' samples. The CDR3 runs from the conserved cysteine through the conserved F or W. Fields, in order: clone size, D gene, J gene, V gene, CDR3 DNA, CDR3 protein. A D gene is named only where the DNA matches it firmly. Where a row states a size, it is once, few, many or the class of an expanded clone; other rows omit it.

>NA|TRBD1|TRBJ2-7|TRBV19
TGTGCCAGTAGTATCGACAGGGGCCGCTACGAGCAGTACTTC
CASSIDRGRYEQYF
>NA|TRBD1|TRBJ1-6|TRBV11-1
TGTGCCAGCAGCTTAGGACAGGGGTTCTATAATTCACCCCTCCACTTT
CASSLGQGFYNSPLHF
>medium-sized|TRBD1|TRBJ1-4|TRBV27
TGTGCCAGCAGTTCCGACAGGGGAACTAATGAAAAACTGTTTTTT
CASSSDRGTNEKLFF
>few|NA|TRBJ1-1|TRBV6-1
TGTGCCAGCAGTTTCATGCGTGGTATGAACACTGAAGCTTTCTTT
CASSFMRGMNTEAFF
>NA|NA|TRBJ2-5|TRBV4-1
TGCGCCAGCAGCCAAGACGGGCGGAGGGAGACCCAGTACTTC
CASSQDGRRETQYF
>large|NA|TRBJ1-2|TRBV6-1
TGTGCCAGCAGTGTAGGCTATGGCTACACCTTC
CASSVGYGYTF
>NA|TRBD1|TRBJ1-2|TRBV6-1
TGTGCCAGCAGTGCATTACAGGGGGTCTATGGCTACACCTTC
CASSALQGVYGYTF
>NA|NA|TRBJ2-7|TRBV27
TGTGCCAGCAGCTTGATAAGAGGCGAGCAGTACTTC
CASSLIRGEQYF
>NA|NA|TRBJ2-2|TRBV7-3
TGTGCCAGCAGCAGAAGTGCGGGCGGTGAGCTGTTTTTT
CASSRSAGGELFF
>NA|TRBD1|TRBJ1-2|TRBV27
TGTGCCAGCGGACGGGACAGGGGGAGACTAAACTATGGCTACACCTTC
CASGRDRGRLNYGYTF
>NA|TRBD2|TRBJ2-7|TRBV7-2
TGTGCCAGCAGCCCGTCGGGACTAGCGGGAGTCGAGCAGTACTTC
CASSPSGLAGVEQYF
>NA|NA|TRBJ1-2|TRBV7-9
TGTGCCAGCAGCGTCGAGCGGGTGACGAACTATGGCTACACCTTC
CASSVERVTNYGYTF
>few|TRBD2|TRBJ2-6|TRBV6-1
TGTGCCAGCAGTGAACCCCCGGGAGGGTTTAAAGGGGCCAACGTCCTGACTTTC
CASSEPPGGFKGANVLTF
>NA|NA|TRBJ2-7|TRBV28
TGTGCCAGCAGTTTCAAGGGAAGAGAGCAATACTTC
CASSFKGREQYF